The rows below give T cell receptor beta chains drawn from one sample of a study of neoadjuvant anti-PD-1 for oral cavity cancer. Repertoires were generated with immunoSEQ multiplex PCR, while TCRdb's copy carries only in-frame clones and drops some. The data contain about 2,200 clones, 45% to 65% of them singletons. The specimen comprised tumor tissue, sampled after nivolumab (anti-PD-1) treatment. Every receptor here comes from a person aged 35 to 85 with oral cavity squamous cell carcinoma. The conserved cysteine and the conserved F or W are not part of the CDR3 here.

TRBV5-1 ASSFGQGSFRAETQY
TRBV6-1 ASSEGTAFMNTEAF
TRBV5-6 ASSFLTFGGDEQF
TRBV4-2 ASSLRTGLNTGELF
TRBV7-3 ASSLTSGSEYTQY
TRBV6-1 ASRTSGSTDTQY
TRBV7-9 ASSFQGTNQPQH
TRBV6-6 ASINPGIGAYNEQF
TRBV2 ASHRVKETQY
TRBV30 AWSVASYEQY
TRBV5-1 ASSMGPLTDTQY
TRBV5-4 ASSDPGGQETQY
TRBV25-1 ASSKQGDQPQH
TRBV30 AWGSSGGHQPQH
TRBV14 ASSPPDRGHGYT
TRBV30 AWTKGAAARNTEAF
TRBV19 ASHPSRLAGGLSTDTQY
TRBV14 ASSQTSGAQTDTQY
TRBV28 ASSEPGQGRYEQY
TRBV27 ASSLSNTGELF
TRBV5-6 ASSSQGNTIY
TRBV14 ASSQGRVETQY
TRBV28 ASSFLREQF